This record covers a single T cell receptor (beta chain). The target of this receptor is not known. No base-level quality is on record; no much larger clone is a single base apart. Sample time point, as interpreted from the label and publication: persistent/refractory GD, antithyroid drugs over 5 years with positive TRAb. For both TCR sequencing and RNA sequencing, RNA was extracted from PBMCs in TRIzol. The diagnosis of Graves' disease followed American Thyroid Association guidelines. Patients were recruited from an endocrinology department in Xi'an, China. Each patient gave approximately 8.8 milliliters of peripheral blood, collected in an EDTA anticoagulant tube. Ficoll Paque Plus density gradient separation was used to isolate PBMCs, and no further T cell sorting was performed. RNA quality was checked with an Agilent 2100 Bioanalyzer and agarose gel, and concentration with a NanoDrop 2000. The data are from a study of regulatory T cells in long-lasting Graves disease (dated by TCRdb to the early 2020s). A note on the overall study: Persistent Graves' disease was defined as antithyroid drug treatment for over 5 years with persistently positive TSH receptor autoantibodies. The study was registered as a clinical trial and conducted in China. Peripheral blood TCR sequencing and RNA sequencing compared persistent Graves' disease patients with newly diagnosed Graves' disease patients. TCR sequencing covered roughly 13 persistent and around 20 newly diagnosed Graves' disease patients, some 35 samples in total. Persistent Graves' disease patients in the clinical cohort had taken antithyroid drugs for approximately 10 years on average. Overall study outcomes, separate from this receptor: The authors noted that the small sample size was a limitation that may lower accuracy. Only the TCR beta chain was sequenced and analyzed. Persistent disease showed preferential use of TRBV28, TRBJ1-2 and TRBJ2-5, whereas newly diagnosed disease favored TRBV20-1 and TRBJ2-1. More public clonotypes were shared among persistent patients (roughly 2,900) than among newly diagnosed patients (966). Because the primary lesion, thyroid tissue, could not be accessed, the study looked at peripheral blood alone. Lower TCR Shannon entropy and fewer highly expanded clones were observed in persistent Graves' disease patients than in newly diagnosed patients, which suggested clonal expansion.

To prepare the library, multiplex PCR was applied. TCRdb records Illumina HiSeq 4000 as the sequencer. iRepertoire HTBI primers and Arm-PCR amplification of CDR3 regions were used to construct TCR beta libraries. Before sequencing, the PCR products went through gel purification. On the study's bioinformatics: Across samples, about 63 TRBV and 13 to 15 TRBJ segments were identified and used for gene usage analysis of CDR3 amino acid clonotypes. Filtered high-quality paired reads were merged into contigs using COPE and FqMerger. BLAST was used to align contigs to the IMGT TRBV, TRBD and TRBJ reference genes, and CDR3 was defined following IMGT. Clonotypes above 0.1% frequency were classified as highly expanded clones. Shannon entropy served as the measure of repertoire diversity, while the Gini coefficient captured V-J evenness. Clonotypes shared by more than one individual were considered public. The raw public reads went through TCRdb reprocessing: fastp at Q25, MiXCR clone calling, in-frame beta chains kept. When rows share a CDR3 protein, they turn into one entry using the most common DNA and genes. Clone size and V and J calls follow TCRdb, not the original study. This sample is represented by more than 300,000 distinct CDR3 sequences; approximately 25% of them were singletons. Clones ranked in the top ten supply approximately 28% of the sample.

Spanning cysteine to phenylalanine, the CDR3 consists of 16 amino acids. Kept here is only the CDR3 DNA, which spans 48 bases and is read in frame from base 1. V and J are trimmed by 4 bases and 5 bases, and the gene matches miss 8 bases of the junction. CDR1 and CDR2 are drawn from the germline V gene: SGHRS, YFSETQ. The sequences come from peripheral blood mononuclear cells (PBMCs), collected when the disease was refractory, from a patient treated with antithyroid drugs. The chain is assembled from TRBV5-1 and TRBJ2-7, with TRBD2 identical over 14 junction bases. The sequence was collected from a woman between 35 and 50 years old with Graves disease. Donor details come from another sample of the same person, matched by shared clones. The CDR3 corresponds to CASSSAGTSGSHEQYF. The bases are TGCGCCAGCAGCAGTGCCGGGACTAGCGGGAGTCACGAGCAGTACTTC.